Listed below are T cell receptor beta chains from one sample, sequenced in a study of cytomegalovirus exposure and HLA in healthy donors. This table comes from immunoSEQ multiplex PCR, and its TCRdb copy is limited to in-frame clones, with some not included. The sample is made up of about 120,000 clones, and the top ten hold roughly 4% of it. Material: PBMCs. Source of these receptors: a man younger than 35 in good health and CMV-seronegative. Both conserved end residues are part of each CDR3. A D gene is named only where the DNA matches it firmly.

TRBD1,TRBV9,TRBJ1-1,TGTGCCAGCAGCCTCGGACAGGGGTTAGGCACTGAAGCTTTCTTT,CASSLGQGLGTEAFF
.,TRBV15,TRBJ2-1,TGTGCCACCAGCAGGACCCTAGAGAAAAACGATGAGCAGTTCTTC,CATSRTLEKNDEQFF
.,TRBV11-2,TRBJ2-5,TGTGCCAGCAGCTTAGATTCGGGAACCTACCAAGAGACCCAGTACTTC,CASSLDSGTYQETQYF
.,TRBV7-2,TRBJ2-7,TGTGCCAGCAGCTCCGGGAGCTCCTACGAGCAGTACTTC,CASSSGSSYEQYF
.,TRBV9,TRBJ2-2,TGTGCCAGCAGCCCCCAGGGGTTAGGCACCGGGGAGCTGTTTTTT,CASSPQGLGTGELFF
.,TRBV9,TRBJ1-1,TGTGCCAGCTCCGTAGGGCCAGGGGAAGGAAACACTGAAGCTTTCTTT,CASSVGPGEGNTEAFF
TRBD1,TRBV28,TRBJ1-2,TGTGCCAGCAGCCGGGAGGGACAGGGAGTCGAGGGCTACACCTTC,CASSREGQGVEGYTF
.,TRBV28,TRBJ2-7,TGTGCCAGCAGTTCGCCTAGCGTCGCCTACGAGCAGTACTTC,CASSSPSVAYEQYF
TRBD2,TRBV5-1,TRBJ2-1,TGCGCCAGCAGCTCCTCCTTAGCGGGCGCCTACAATGAGCAGTTCTTC,CASSSSLAGAYNEQFF
.,TRBV19,TRBJ1-5,TGTGCCAGCAACAGGGCCCTTTACAATCAGCCCCAGCATTTT,CASNRALYNQPQHF
.,TRBV5-1,TRBJ2-1,TGCGCCAGCAGCTTGTTATTAGAATATGAGCAGTTCTTC,CASSLLLEYEQFF
.,TRBV6-6,TRBJ2-5,TGTGCCAGCAACGAACAGGGCAGGGAGACCCAGTACTTC,CASNEQGRETQYF
.,TRBV6-6,TRBJ1-1,TGTGCCAGCAGTCAACAAGAGAGGGCTTTCTTT,CASSQQERAFF
.,TRBV5-1,TRBJ1-2,TGCGCCAGCAGCACACGGAGCAACTATGGCTACACCTTC,CASSTRSNYGYTF
TRBD1,TRBV19,TRBJ1-1,TGTGCCAGTAGGGGACAGTTGAACACTGAAGCTTTCTTT,CASRGQLNTEAFF
TRBD1,TRBV28,TRBJ1-1,TGTGCCACCAGGACAGGGCCCACTGAAGCTTTCTTT,CATRTGPTEAFF
TRBD1,TRBV7-9,TRBJ1-5,TGTGCCAGCAGCTTAGGGGGACAGCCAAATCAGCCCCAGCATTTT,CASSLGGQPNQPQHF
.,TRBV4-1,TRBJ1-4,TGCGCCAGCAGCTATGGTCTAATTTTTGAAAAACTGTTTTTT,CASSYGLIFEKLFF
TRBD2,TRBV11-2,TRBJ2-2,TGTGCCAGCAGCTCGGGGGGGCCCGGGGAGCTGTTTTTT,CASSSGGPGELFF
TRBD2,TRBV15,TRBJ2-3,TGTGCCACCAGCAGTTTTCCGGGAGGGGAAGATACGCAGTATTTT,CATSSFPGGEDTQYF
TRBD1,TRBV6-5,TRBJ1-1,TGTGCCACTCATGTTGACAGGGGCACTGAAGCTTTCTTT,CATHVDRGTEAFF
.,TRBV5-4,TRBJ1-1,TGTGCCAGCAGCTTGTTCGGTATGAACACTGAAGCTTTCTTT,CASSLFGMNTEAFF
TRBD1,TRBV30,TRBJ1-3,TGTGCCTGGAGCGGGGGACAGGGAGCCGGAAACACCATATATTTT,CAWSGGQGAGNTIYF
.,TRBV7-9,TRBJ1-2,TGTGCCAGCAGCTCAAAGACAGGTTACTATGGCTACACCTTC,CASSSKTGYYGYTF
TRBD1,TRBV7-8,TRBJ1-2,TGTGCCAGCAGCTTAGTTCAACGACAGGGGATCTATGGCTACACCTTC,CASSLVQRQGIYGYTF